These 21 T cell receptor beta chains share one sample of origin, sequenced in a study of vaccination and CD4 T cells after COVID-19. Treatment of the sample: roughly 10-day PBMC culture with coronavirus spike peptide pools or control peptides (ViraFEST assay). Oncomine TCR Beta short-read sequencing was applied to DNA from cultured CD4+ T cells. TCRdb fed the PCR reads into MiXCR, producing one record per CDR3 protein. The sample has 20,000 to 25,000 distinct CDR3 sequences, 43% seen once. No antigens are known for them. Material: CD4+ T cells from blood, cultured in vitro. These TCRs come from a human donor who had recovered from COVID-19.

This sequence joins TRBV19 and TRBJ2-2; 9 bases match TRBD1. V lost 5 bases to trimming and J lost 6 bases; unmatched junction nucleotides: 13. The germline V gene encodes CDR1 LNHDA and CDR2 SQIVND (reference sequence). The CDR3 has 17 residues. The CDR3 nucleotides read TGTGCCAGTAGTCCACGATTCCGGACAGGGGATTCCGGGGAGCTGTTTTTT. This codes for CASSPRFRTGDSGELFF.

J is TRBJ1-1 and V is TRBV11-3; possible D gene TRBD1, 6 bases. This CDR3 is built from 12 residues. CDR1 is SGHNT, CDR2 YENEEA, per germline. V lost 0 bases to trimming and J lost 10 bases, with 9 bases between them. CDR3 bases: TGTGCCAGCAGCTTAGAGGGGGGGCGAGCTTTCTTT. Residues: CASSLEGGRAFF.

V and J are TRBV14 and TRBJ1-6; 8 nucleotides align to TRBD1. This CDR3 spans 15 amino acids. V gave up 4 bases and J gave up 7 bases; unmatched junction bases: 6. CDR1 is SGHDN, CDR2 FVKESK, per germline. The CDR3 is CASSPGQGPNSPLHF. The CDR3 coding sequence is TGTGCCAGCAGCCCCGGACAGGGCCCCAATTCACCCCTCCACTTT.

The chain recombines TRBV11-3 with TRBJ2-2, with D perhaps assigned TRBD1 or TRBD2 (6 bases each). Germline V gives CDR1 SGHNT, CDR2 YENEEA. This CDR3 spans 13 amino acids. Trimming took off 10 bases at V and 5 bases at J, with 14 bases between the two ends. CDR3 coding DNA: TGTGCCACCGAGACAGGAGGGACCGGGGAGCTGTTTTTT. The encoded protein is CATETGGTGELFF. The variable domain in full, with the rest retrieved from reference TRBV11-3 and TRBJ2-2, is EAGVVQSPRYKIIEKKQPVAFWCNPISGHNTLYWYLQNLGQGPELLIRYENEEAVDDSQLPKDRFSAERLKGVDSTLKIQPAELGDSAVYLCATETGGTGELFFGEGSRLTVL.

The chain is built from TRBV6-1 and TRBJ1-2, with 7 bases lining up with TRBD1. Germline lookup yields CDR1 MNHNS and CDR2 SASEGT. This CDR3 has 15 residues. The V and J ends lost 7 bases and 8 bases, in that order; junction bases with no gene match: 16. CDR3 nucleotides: TGTGCCAGCATTCCCGACCTCGACAGGGTTGGAGGCTACACCTTC. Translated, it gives CASIPDLDRVGGYTF.

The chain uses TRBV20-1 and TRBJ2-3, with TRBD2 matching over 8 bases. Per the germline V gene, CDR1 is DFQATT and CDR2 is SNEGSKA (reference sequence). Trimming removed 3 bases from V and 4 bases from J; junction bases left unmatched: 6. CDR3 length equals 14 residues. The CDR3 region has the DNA TGCAGTGCTAGCCGGGGGGGGGCCTCAGATACGCAGTATTTT. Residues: CSASRGGASDTQYF.

The CDR3 nucleotides read TGCAGTGCTAGAGATGGAGCGGGAGGCTGGGAGACCCAGTACTTC. Translating it yields CSARDGAGGWETQYF. The chain combines TRBV20-1 with TRBJ2-5, with 9 bases lining up with TRBD2. Germline loops: CDR1 DFQATT, CDR2 SNEGSKA (reference sequence). V lost 0 bases, J lost 5 bases, and 7 bases stayed unmatched. This CDR3 spans 15 amino acids.

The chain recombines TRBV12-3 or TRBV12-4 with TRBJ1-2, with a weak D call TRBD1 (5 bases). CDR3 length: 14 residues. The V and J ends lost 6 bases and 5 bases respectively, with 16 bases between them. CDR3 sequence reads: CASRLTGGGYGYTF. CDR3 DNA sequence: TGTGCCAGCAGACTTACAGGCGGCGGGTATGGCTACACCTTC.

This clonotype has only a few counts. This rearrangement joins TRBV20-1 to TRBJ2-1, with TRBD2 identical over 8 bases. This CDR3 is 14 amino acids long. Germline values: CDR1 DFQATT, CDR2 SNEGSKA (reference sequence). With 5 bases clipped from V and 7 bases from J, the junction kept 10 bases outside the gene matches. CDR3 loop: CSARTGGPRNEQFF. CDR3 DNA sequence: TGCAGTGCTCGGACGGGAGGGCCGAGGAATGAGCAGTTCTTC.

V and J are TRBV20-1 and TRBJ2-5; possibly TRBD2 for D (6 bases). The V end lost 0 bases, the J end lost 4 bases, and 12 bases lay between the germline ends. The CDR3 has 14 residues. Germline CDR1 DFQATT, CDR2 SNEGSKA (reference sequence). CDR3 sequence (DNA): TGCAGTGCTAGAGATTTGGAGGGGACAGAGACCCAGTACTTC. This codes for CSARDLEGTETQYF.

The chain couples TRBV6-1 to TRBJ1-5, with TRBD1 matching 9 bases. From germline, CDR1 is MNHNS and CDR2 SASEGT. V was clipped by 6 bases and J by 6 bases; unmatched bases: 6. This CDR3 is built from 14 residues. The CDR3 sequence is CASSRGQGSQPQHF. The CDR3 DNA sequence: TGTGCCAGCAGCCGAGGACAGGGGAGTCAGCCCCAGCATTTT.

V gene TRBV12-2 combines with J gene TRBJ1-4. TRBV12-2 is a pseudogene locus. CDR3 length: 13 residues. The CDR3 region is CASRLGKDEKLFF. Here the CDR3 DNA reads TGTGCAAGTCGCTTAGGTAAGGATGAAAAACTGTTTTTT.

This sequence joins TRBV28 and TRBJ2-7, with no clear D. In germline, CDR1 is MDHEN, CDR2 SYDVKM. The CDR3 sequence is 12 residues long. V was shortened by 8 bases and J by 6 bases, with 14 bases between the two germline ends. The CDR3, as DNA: TGTGCCAGCCGCCCCACACCTGCCGAGCAGTACTTC. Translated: CASRPTPAEQYF. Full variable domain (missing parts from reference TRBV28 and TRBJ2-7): DVKVTQSSRYLVKRTGEKVFLECVQDMDHENMFWYRQDPGLGLRLIYFSYDVKMKEKGDIPEGYSVSREKKERFSLILESASTNQTSMYLCASRPTPAEQYFGPGTRLTVT.

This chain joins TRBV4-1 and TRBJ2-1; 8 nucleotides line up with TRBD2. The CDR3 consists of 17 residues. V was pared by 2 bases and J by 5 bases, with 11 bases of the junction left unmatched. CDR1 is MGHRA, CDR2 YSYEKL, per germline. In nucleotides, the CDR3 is TGCGCCAGCAGCCAACGGGGGGGCCTAGTTGCCCACAATGAGCAGTTCTTC. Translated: CASSQRGGLVAHNEQFF.

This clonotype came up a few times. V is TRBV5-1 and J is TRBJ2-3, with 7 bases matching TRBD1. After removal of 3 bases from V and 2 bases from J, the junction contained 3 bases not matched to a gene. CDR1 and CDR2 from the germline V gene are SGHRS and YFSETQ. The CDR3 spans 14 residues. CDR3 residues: CASSYDRVTDTQYF. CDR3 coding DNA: TGCGCCAGCAGCTATGACAGGGTCACAGATACGCAGTATTTT.

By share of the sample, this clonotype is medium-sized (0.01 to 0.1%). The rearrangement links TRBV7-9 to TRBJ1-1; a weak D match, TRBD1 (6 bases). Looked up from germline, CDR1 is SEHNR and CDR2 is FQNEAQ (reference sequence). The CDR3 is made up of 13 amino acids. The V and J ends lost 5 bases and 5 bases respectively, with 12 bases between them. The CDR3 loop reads CASSLEGGTEAFF. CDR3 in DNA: TGTGCCAGCAGCCTGGAGGGGGGGACTGAAGCTTTCTTT.

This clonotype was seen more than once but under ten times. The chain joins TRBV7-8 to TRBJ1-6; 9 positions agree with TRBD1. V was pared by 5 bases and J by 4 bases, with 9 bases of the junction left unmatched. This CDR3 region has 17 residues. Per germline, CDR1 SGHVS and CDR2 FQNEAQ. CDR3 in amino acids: CASSERTGVIYNSPLHF. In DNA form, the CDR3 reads TGTGCCAGCAGCGAGCGGACAGGGGTGATATATAATTCACCCCTCCACTTT. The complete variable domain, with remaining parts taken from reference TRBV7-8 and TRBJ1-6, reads GAGVSQSPRYKVAKRGQDVALRCDPISGHVSLFWYQQALGQGPEFLTYFQNEAQLDKSGLPSDRFFAERPEGSVSTLKIQRTQQEDSAVYLCASSERTGVIYNSPLHFGNGTRLTVT.

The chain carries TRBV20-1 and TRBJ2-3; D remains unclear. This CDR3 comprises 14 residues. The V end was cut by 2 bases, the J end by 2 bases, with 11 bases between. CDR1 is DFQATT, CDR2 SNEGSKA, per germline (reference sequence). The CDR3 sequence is CSARYGGNTDTQYF. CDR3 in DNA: TGCAGTGCTAGATACGGTGGTAACACAGATACGCAGTATTTT.

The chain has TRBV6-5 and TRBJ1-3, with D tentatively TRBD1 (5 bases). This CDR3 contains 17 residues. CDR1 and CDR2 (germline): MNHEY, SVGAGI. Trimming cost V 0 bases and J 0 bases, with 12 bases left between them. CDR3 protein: CASSYSWGVSSGNTIYF. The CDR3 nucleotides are TGTGCCAGCAGTTACTCCTGGGGGGTTAGCTCTGGAAACACCATATATTTT.

CDR3 bases: TGTGCCAGTAGTCGGCTAGCGGGGGCGGTAAGCTCCTACAATGAGCAGTTCTTC. Encoded protein: CASSRLAGAVSSYNEQFF. The chain combines TRBV19 with TRBJ2-1; 10 positions match TRBD2. Trimming at V came to 5 bases and at J to 0 bases, leaving 10 bases not matched to a gene. The CDR3 consists of 18 residues. Germline CDR1 and CDR2: LNHDA and SQIVND (reference sequence).

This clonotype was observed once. Here the CDR3 reads CASSLIGQGYNSPLHF. CDR3 coding DNA: TGTGCCAGCAGTTTAATCGGGCAGGGGTATAATTCACCCCTCCACTTT. The rearrangement links TRBV28 to TRBJ1-6, with D tentatively TRBD1 (6 bases). The CDR3 extends over 16 amino acids. In germline, CDR1 is MDHEN, CDR2 SYDVKM. V lost 2 bases to trimming and J lost 4 bases, with 12 bases between them.